One sample yielded the 27 T cell receptor beta chains listed below, sequenced in a study of cytomegalovirus exposure and HLA in healthy donors. The primer mix had 60 Vbeta and 13 Jbeta primers. Clones were sequenced by immunoSEQ multiplex PCR, and TCRdb holds only the in-frame ones, with some missing. The table has roughly 200,000 clones, over 70% seen once. Material: PBMCs. The receptor source for this set is a woman in her sixties in good health and CMV-seropositive.

This clone was counted between two and nine times. This chain joins TRBV4-1 and TRBJ1-2; 10 bases line up with TRBD1. The V gene end was trimmed by 4 bases and the J gene end by 4 bases; junction bases not matched to a gene: 6. Germline V gene data show CDR1 as MGHRA and CDR2 as YSYEKL. The CDR3 loop spans 15 amino acids. CDR3 loop: CASSLDGTGVYGYTF. The CDR3 DNA sequence: TGCGCCAGCAGCCTCGACGGGACAGGGGTCTATGGCTACACCTTC.

The J gene is TRBJ2-4, the V gene TRBV5-4, with 11 nucleotides matching TRBD2. V lost 2 bases and J lost 8; bases outside the gene matches: 6. Germline-derived CDR1 and CDR2 are SGHNT and YYREEE (reference sequence). The CDR3 is 15 amino acids. The CDR3 protein is CASSFSGGATHIQYF. CDR3 nucleotide sequence: TGTGCCAGCAGCTTTAGCGGGGGGGCCACCCACATTCAGTACTTC.

This clone was found a few times. The V gene is TRBV7-2, the J gene TRBJ1-2; D may be TRBD1 (6 bases). CDR1 and CDR2 (germline): SGHTA, FQGNSA. The CDR3 is 16 amino acids. Trimming removed 3 bases at V and 0 bases at J, with 14 bases between. CDR3 bases: TGTGCCAGCAGCTTCCGCCGGACAGCCACTAACTATGGCTACACCTTC. It encodes CASSFRRTATNYGYTF.

The chain links TRBV7-2 to TRBJ2-7, with a possible D match to TRBD2 (5 bases). This CDR3 spans 15 amino acids. Per the germline V gene, CDR1 is SGHTA and CDR2 is FQGNSA. The ends were cut back, 4 bases at V and 0 bases at J, with 13 bases in the middle. The CDR3 bases are TGTGCCAGCAGCTCCTCCATGGGGAGCTCCTACGAGCAGTACTTC. Its protein product is CASSSSMGSSYEQYF. Based on the CDR3 plus reference TRBV7-2 and TRBJ2-7, the full variable domain is GAGVSQSPSNKVTEKGKDVELRCDPISGHTALYWYRQSLGQGLEFLIYFQGNSAPDKSGLPSDRFSAERTGGSVSTLTIQRTQQEDSAVYLCASSSSMGSSYEQYFGPGTRLTVT.

The table lists this clone with a few counts. V gene TRBV2 combines with J gene TRBJ1-2; the match to TRBD1 covers 8 bases. Germline values: CDR1 SNHLY, CDR2 FYNNEI. This CDR3 spans 14 amino acids. With V trimmed by 7 bases and J by 0 bases, 4 bases remained unmatched. The CDR3 region has the DNA TGTGCCAGCAACGGACAGGGCTCTAACTATGGCTACACCTTC. This codes for CASNGQGSNYGYTF.

The genes are TRBV19 and TRBJ2-7, with a weak D call TRBD2 (6 bases). The CDR3 spans 13 residues. Germline CDR1 and CDR2: LNHDA and SQIVND (reference sequence). Deletions cut 4 bases from V and 3 bases from J, with 10 bases between. The CDR3 loop is CASSKGLFYEQYF. The CDR3 DNA follows: TGTGCCAGTAGTAAGGGACTGTTCTACGAGCAGTACTTC.

This rearrangement joins TRBV11-3 to TRBJ2-3; D not certain. CDR1 is SGHNT and CDR2 is YENEEA in the germline V gene. There are 14 residues in the CDR3. V was cut by 1 base and J by 4 bases, with 9 bases left in between. CDR3 DNA sequence: TGTGCCAGCAGCTTAGGGCCGCAGTCAGATACGCAGTATTTT. Protein product: CASSLGPQSDTQYF. Supplemented by reference TRBV11-3 and TRBJ2-3, the full variable domain reads EAGVVQSPRYKIIEKKQPVAFWCNPISGHNTLYWYLQNLGQGPELLIRYENEEAVDDSQLPKDRFSAERLKGVDSTLKIQPAELGDSAVYLCASSLGPQSDTQYFGPGTRLTVL.

The chain couples TRBV4-2 to TRBJ2-1; a possible D gene is TRBD1 (6 bases). Deletions cut 4 bases from V and 0 bases from J, with 22 bases between. The germline CDR1 and CDR2 sequences are LGHNA and YNFKEQ. CDR3 size: 19 residues. The CDR3: CASSPRKASRGSSYNEQFF. The CDR3 DNA reads TGTGCCAGCAGCCCCCGAAAGGCTAGCAGGGGAAGCTCCTACAATGAGCAGTTCTTC.

The chain recombines TRBV5-1 with TRBJ2-7; 7 positions agree with TRBD1. CDR1 and CDR2 from the germline V gene are SGHRS and YFSETQ. V dropped 4 bases and J dropped 6; count of bases not matched to a gene: 10. This CDR3 is 14 amino acids long. CDR3 DNA: TGCGCCAGCAGCATCCTGACAGGGAACTCCGAGCAGTACTTC. Its protein is CASSILTGNSEQYF.

CDR3 nucleotide sequence: TGTGCCAGCCTCCGGGACAGGGTAGAGACCCAGTACTTC. It specifies CASLRDRVETQYF. This chain uses TRBV7-2 with TRBJ2-5; the match to TRBD1 covers 9 bases. CDR1 and CDR2 (germline): SGHTA, FQGNSA. V gave up 8 bases and J gave up 4 bases; unmatched junction bases: 5. The CDR3 has 13 residues.

This clone was counted a single time. The V call is TRBV30, the J call TRBJ2-1; 8 nucleotides match TRBD1. CDR3 length: 14 amino acids. Germline V gene sequence: CDR1 GTSNPN, CDR2 SVGIG (reference sequence). The V segment lost 2 bases and the J segment 6 bases; nucleotides outside the gene matches: 6. CDR3 DNA sequence: TGTGCCTGGAGTTTACTTACAGGGGGCAATGAGCAGTTCTTC. This gives the protein CAWSLLTGGNEQFF.

The chain recombines TRBV10-3 with TRBJ2-7; no clear D gene. V lost 6 bases and J 1 base, leaving 10 bases between the germline ends. The V gene's germline CDR1 is ENHRY and CDR2 SYGVKD. This CDR3 is 13 amino acids long. The CDR3 coding sequence is TGTGCCATCAGGGCCGCGGTTTCCTACGAGCAGTACTTC. This codes for CAIRAAVSYEQYF.

This chain uses TRBV5-6 with TRBJ1-2, with a possible D match to TRBD1 (5 bases). Looked up from germline, CDR1 is SGHDT and CDR2 is YYEEEE. The V gene lost 0 bases and the J gene lost 7 bases, with 10 bases spanning the gap. CDR3 length: 13 amino acids. The CDR3 region is CASSLGQSRGYTF. The CDR3 DNA reads as TGTGCCAGCAGCTTGGGACAGTCGCGTGGCTACACCTTC.

With regard to this clone: At one end, the junction sequence differs from germline, possibly due to a read error. The V and J genes are TRBV7-9 and TRBJ1-1; D may be TRBD1 (6 bases). This CDR3 has 15 residues. Germline assignment: CDR1 SEHNR and CDR2 FQNEAQ (reference sequence). Here the CDR3 reads CSSSLGGALNTEAFF. In DNA, the CDR3 is TGTTCCAGCAGCCTGGGGGGGGCACTGAACACTGAAGCTTTCTTT. Full variable domain (remainder filled in from reference TRBV7-9 and TRBJ1-1): DTGVSQNPRHKITKRGQNVTFRCDPISEHNRLYWYRQTLGQGPEFLTYFQNEAQLEKSRLLSDRFSAERPKGSFSTLEIQRTEQGDSAMYLCSSSLGGALNTEAFFGQGTRLTVV.

The V call is TRBV11-3, the J call TRBJ2-3; a weak D match, TRBD2 (7 bases). This CDR3 is built from 14 residues. Germline V gene lookup returns CDR1 SGHNT and CDR2 YENEEA. The ends were cut back, 1 base at V and 4 bases at J, with 9 bases in the middle. CDR3 in DNA: TGTGCCAGCAGCTTAGCGGGGGGCGCAGATACGCAGTATTTT. Translation gives CASSLAGGADTQYF. The complete variable domain, with remaining parts taken from reference TRBV11-3 and TRBJ2-3, reads EAGVVQSPRYKIIEKKQPVAFWCNPISGHNTLYWYLQNLGQGPELLIRYENEEAVDDSQLPKDRFSAERLKGVDSTLKIQPAELGDSAVYLCASSLAGGADTQYFGPGTRLTVL.

The rearrangement uses TRBV21-1 and TRBJ1-6; the D call of TRBD1 is as the table states it, not checked on the DNA. TRBV21-1 constitutes a pseudogene. This CDR3 has 13 amino acids. The CDR3 protein is CASGDRVNSPLHF. CDR3 coding DNA: TGTGCCAGCGGGGACAGGGTGAATTCACCCCTCCACTTT.

This clone was counted between two and nine times. CDR3 residues: CASIIQGNTEAFF. CDR3 bases: TGTGCCAGCATCATACAGGGGAACACTGAAGCTTTCTTT. The V and J genes are TRBV5-4 and TRBJ1-1, with D possibly being TRBD1 (6 bases). This CDR3 has 13 amino acids. Germline V gene sequence: CDR1 SGHNT, CDR2 YYREEE (reference sequence). The V end was cut by 6 bases, the J end by 1 base, with 10 bases between.

The chain combines TRBV5-4 with TRBJ2-5, with 16 bases lining up with TRBD2. The CDR3 loop spans 16 amino acids. The V gene end was trimmed by 4 bases and the J gene end by 3 bases; junction bases not matched to a gene: 3. Germline-derived CDR1 and CDR2 are SGHNT and YYREEE (reference sequence). CDR3 sequence: CASSAGTSGGEETQYF. The CDR3 nucleotides read TGTGCCAGCAGCGCCGGGACTAGCGGGGGGGAAGAGACCCAGTACTTC.

V usage is TRBV6-5 and J usage is TRBJ1-1, with D perhaps matching TRBD1 (5 bases). Between the trimmed V and J ends, which lost 2 bases and 5 bases, there was a span of 12 bases. Germline CDR1 and CDR2: MNHEY and SVGAGI. The CDR3 sequence is 14 residues long. The chain's CDR3 is CASSYQPGGTEAFF. Here the CDR3 DNA reads TGTGCCAGCAGTTACCAGCCGGGGGGGACTGAAGCTTTCTTT.

This sequence joins TRBV6-5 and TRBJ1-2, with 7 positions matching TRBD1. The CDR3 length is 16 residues. Trimming cost V 2 bases and J 5 bases; bases outside gene matches: 11. The germline CDR1 and CDR2 sequences are MNHEY and SVGAGI. The CDR3 region has the DNA TGTGCCAGCAGTTACCGACAGGGAACTGGGTTGTATGGCTACACCTTC. Encoded protein: CASSYRQGTGLYGYTF.

The chain carries TRBV6-5 and TRBJ1-2; D is perhaps TRBD1 (6 bases). Germline loops: CDR1 MNHEY, CDR2 SVGAGI. V dropped 2 bases and J dropped 8 bases, with 12 bases sitting between them. The length of the CDR3 is 13 residues. CDR3 protein: CASSYQQGWGYTF. The CDR3 DNA follows: TGTGCCAGCAGTTACCAACAGGGTTGGGGCTACACCTTC.

The chain couples TRBV5-6 to TRBJ1-5, with no clear D. Trimming removed 3 bases at V and 3 bases at J, with 4 bases between. Germline-derived CDR1 and CDR2 are SGHDT and YYEEEE. CDR3 length equals 12 residues. The CDR3 reads CASSSNNQPQHF. The DNA of the CDR3 is TGTGCCAGCAGCTCTAACAATCAGCCCCAGCATTTT.

V is TRBV27 and J is TRBJ1-4; no reliable D call. The ends were cut back, 6 bases at V and 7 bases at J, with 18 bases in the middle. The germline CDR1 and CDR2 sequences are MNHEY and SMNVEV (reference sequence). The CDR3 is made up of 15 amino acids. CDR3 DNA sequence: TGTGCCAGCAGGTCTCCAGGAGGAACGGGTGAAAAACTGTTTTTT. This translates into CASRSPGGTGEKLFF.

The V call is TRBV20-1, the J call TRBJ2-4; no firm D call. V lost 3 bases and J lost 6, with 3 bases in between. CDR1 is DFQATT and CDR2 is SNEGSKA in the germline V gene (reference sequence). The CDR3 spans 10 residues. The CDR3 spells CSASRNIQYF. The CDR3 DNA sequence: TGCAGTGCTAGTCGAAACATTCAGTACTTC.

V usage is TRBV12-5 and J usage is TRBJ2-7; TRBD2 is a possible D gene (5 bases). V lost 2 bases, J lost 7 bases, and 12 bases lay in between. This CDR3 comprises 13 residues. Germline V CDR1 and CDR2: LGHNT, FRNRAP. DNA for the CDR3: TGTGCTAGTGGTTTGTATGGTACGGGGGAGCAGTACTTC. It specifies CASGLYGTGEQYF. Based on the CDR3 plus reference TRBV12-5 and TRBJ2-7, the full variable domain is DARVTQTPRHKVTEMGQEVTMRCQPILGHNTVFWYRQTMMQGLELLAYFRNRAPLDDSGMPKDRFSAEMPDATLATLKIQPSEPRDSAVYFCASGLYGTGEQYFGPGTRLTVT.

This sequence joins TRBV28 and TRBJ2-5; tentative D call: TRBD2 (6 bases). Germline V CDR1 and CDR2: MDHEN, SYDVKM. This CDR3 is built from 12 residues. V lost 10 bases and J lost 4, with 13 bases in between. The CDR3 is CATGRGLETQYF. The CDR3 coding sequence is TGTGCCACCGGACGGGGGTTAGAGACCCAGTACTTC.

On this clone: Other nucleotide sequences from this sample produce the same CDR3. The rearrangement links TRBV7-9 to TRBJ1-1; D is perhaps TRBD1 (5 bases). This CDR3 contains 13 residues. The ends were cut back, 5 bases at V and 1 base at J, with 8 bases in the middle. Germline CDR1 SEHNR, CDR2 FQNEAQ (reference sequence). The CDR3 DNA follows: TGTGCCAGCAGCCGGCAGGGGAACACTGAAGCTTTCTTT. Its protein is CASSRQGNTEAFF.